This TCR beta chain was sequenced during a study of T-cell memory formation after mild COVID-19. From the 5' RACE reads, TCRdb called clonotypes with MiXCR, one entry per CDR3 protein. Among about 160,000 distinct CDR3 sequences listed, roughly 31% were seen once. The CDR3 totals 16 residues. The V and J ends lost 6 bases and 4 bases, in that order; junction bases with no gene match: 15. Germline loops: CDR1 WSHSY, CDR2 SAAADI. On this clonotype: Its antigen is unidentified.

Study-level results: Clones that contracted clustered mainly in CM and EM if CD4+ and in EMRA if CD8+. There was a balanced CD4/CD8 profile in clones contracting day 15 to 85, and later expanders leaned CD4+.

This TCR was recovered from an adult woman who had mild COVID-19 (a few samples of this study predate the infection). Cell type and time point are not known. The sequenced sample was PBMCs or a T cell subset sorted from them (not recorded which). The rearrangement links TRBV10-2 to TRBJ2-7; TRBD1 matches 7 bases. CDR3 residues: CASRRGTGVGGYEQYF. The CDR3 DNA reads TGCGCCAGCAGGAGGGGTACAGGGGTTGGCGGGTACGAGCAGTACTTC.